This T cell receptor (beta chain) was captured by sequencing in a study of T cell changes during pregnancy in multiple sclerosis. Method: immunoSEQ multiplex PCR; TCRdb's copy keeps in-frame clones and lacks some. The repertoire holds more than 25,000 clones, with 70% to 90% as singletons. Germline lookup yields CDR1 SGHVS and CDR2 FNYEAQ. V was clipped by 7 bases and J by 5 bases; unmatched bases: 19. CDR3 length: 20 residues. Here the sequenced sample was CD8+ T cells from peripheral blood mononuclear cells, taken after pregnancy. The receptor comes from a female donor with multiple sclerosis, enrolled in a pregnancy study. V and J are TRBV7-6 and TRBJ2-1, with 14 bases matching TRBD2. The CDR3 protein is CASNQAPGTSGSFGNNEQFF. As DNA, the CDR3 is TGTGCCAGCAACCAAGCCCCCGGGACTAGCGGGAGTTTTGGCAACAATGAGCAGTTCTTC.